Listed below are T cell receptor beta chains from one sample, sequenced in a study of blood T cell repertoires in COVID-19. Assay: immunoSEQ multiplex PCR; the TCRdb copy retains only in-frame clones and omits some. The sample lists around 210,000 clones, roughly 90% occurring once. The source material was peripheral blood. These receptors were collected from a woman aged 70-85 years with acute or convalescent COVID-19. CDR3s include the opening cysteine and the closing phenylalanine or tryptophan. D genes are given only for firm matches. A clone size is listed for some rows: how often the clone was seen (once, few, many), or a class if it is expanded.

V gene	D gene	J gene	clone size	CDR3 protein	CDR3 DNA
TRBV11-2	TRBD2	TRBJ2-1	NA	CASSLDGGGYNEQFF	TGTGCCAGCAGCTTAGACGGGGGGGGATACAATGAGCAGTTCTTC
TRBV5-1	NA	TRBJ2-7	NA	CASSLANEQYF	TGCGCCAGCAGCTTGGCCAACGAGCAGTACTTC
TRBV5-5	TRBD1	TRBJ2-7	NA	CASRDRVRYEQYF	TGTGCCAGCAGGGACAGGGTCCGGTACGAGCAGTACTTC
TRBV5-1	TRBD1	TRBJ2-1	NA	CASSLVGGAYNEQFF	TGCGCCAGCAGCTTGGTAGGGGGCGCTTACAATGAGCAGTTCTTC
TRBV9	NA	TRBJ2-5	NA	CASSLSGQETQYF	TGTGCCAGCAGCCTTAGCGGCCAAGAGACCCAGTACTTC
TRBV28	NA	TRBJ2-3	NA	CASREVSDTQYF	TGTGCCAGCAGGGAGGTTTCAGATACGCAGTATTTT
TRBV3-1/TRBV3-2	TRBD2	TRBJ2-1	NA	CASSQGVGGGNEQFF	TGTGCCAGCAGCCAAGGGGTCGGCGGGGGCAATGAGCAGTTCTTC
TRBV6-2/TRBV6-3	TRBD2	TRBJ2-1	NA	CASSPSQRGDKFF	TGTGCCAGCAGTCCATCCCAGCGGGGGGATAAGTTCTTC
TRBV10-3	TRBD2	TRBJ2-7	NA	CAISDIRKREVFYEQYF	TGTGCCATCAGTGATATTCGGAAGCGGGAGGTATTCTACGAGCAGTACTTC
TRBV5-4	TRBD1	TRBJ2-3	NA	CASSSRDRGGTDTQYF	TGTGCCAGCAGCTCCCGGGACAGGGGAGGCACAGATACGCAGTATTTT
TRBV11-2	TRBD1	TRBJ2-5	NA	CASSLRGPQETQYF	TGTGCCAGCAGCTTAAGGGGGCCACAAGAGACCCAGTACTTC
TRBV7-2	NA	TRBJ1-1	NA	CASSLKEGVTEAFF	TGTGCCAGCAGCTTAAAGGAAGGGGTGACTGAAGCTTTCTTT
TRBV19	NA	TRBJ1-5	NA	CASSIVWANQPQHF	TGTGCCAGTAGTATAGTTTGGGCCAATCAGCCCCAGCATTTT
TRBV2	TRBD1	TRBJ2-7	NA	CASGQGASYEQYF	TGTGCCAGCGGACAGGGGGCCTCCTACGAGCAGTACTTC
TRBV5-1	NA	TRBJ1-4	once	CASSLAPGLGEKLFF	TGCGCCAGCAGCTTGGCCCCAGGGTTGGGAGAAAAACTGTTTTTT
TRBV5-1	NA	TRBJ1-6	NA	CASSLEVASSYNSPLHF	TGCGCCAGCAGCTTGGAGGTAGCTAGCTCCTATAATTCACCCCTCCACTTT
TRBV11-3	NA	TRBJ2-5	once	CASSQTGGGETQYF	TGTGCCAGCAGTCAAACGGGGGGCGGAGAGACCCAGTACTTC
TRBV5-1	NA	TRBJ1-1	NA	CASSPPGAVGEAFF	TGCGCCAGCAGCCCCCCAGGAGCGGTCGGTGAAGCTTTCTTT
TRBV28	TRBD2	TRBJ2-3	NA	CAADPAGGRDTQYF	TGTGCCGCGGATCCGGCGGGGGGGCGGGATACGCAGTATTTT
TRBV7-8	NA	TRBJ2-7	NA	CASSLLSVSGSEQYF	TGTGCCAGCAGCCTACTGTCAGTGTCAGGCAGCGAGCAGTACTTC
TRBV5-1	TRBD2	TRBJ2-5	NA	CASSSGLAAETQYF	TGCGCCAGCAGCTCGGGACTAGCGGCGGAGACCCAGTACTTC
TRBV28	NA	TRBJ1-2	NA	CASHRVGNGYTF	TGTGCCAGCCACCGAGTCGGGAATGGCTACACCTTC
TRBV19	NA	TRBJ2-7	NA	CAMKDWKGIPYEQYF	TGTGCCATGAAAGACTGGAAGGGGATCCCCTACGAGCAGTACTTC
TRBV7-3	TRBD2	TRBJ2-3	NA	CASSLTVSGSITDTQYF	TGTGCCAGCAGCTTAACGGTTAGCGGGAGTATCACAGATACGCAGTATTTT
TRBV6-2/TRBV6-3	NA	TRBJ2-7	once	CASSPSGAEQYF	TGTGCCAGCAGTCCCTCAGGGGCGGAGCAGTACTTC
TRBV7-2	NA	TRBJ1-6	NA	CASSLRQAPNSPLHF	TGTGCCAGCAGCTTGAGACAGGCGCCCAATTCACCCCTCCACTTT
TRBV28	NA	TRBJ1-3	few	CASSLRGSGNTIYF	TGTGCCAGCAGTTTACGCGGCTCTGGAAACACCATATATTTT
TRBV7-2	NA	TRBJ1-2	NA	CASSFATDSHYGYTF	TGTGCCAGCAGCTTCGCTACCGACAGTCACTATGGCTACACCTTC
TRBV18	NA	TRBJ1-2	few	CASSMRADLYGYTF	TGTGCCAGCTCCATGCGGGCAGACCTCTATGGCTACACCTTC
TRBV10-3	NA	TRBJ1-1	NA	CAISESAGWGTEAFF	TGTGCCATCAGTGAGTCCGCAGGGTGGGGCACTGAAGCTTTCTTT
TRBV11-1	TRBD2	TRBJ2-2	NA	CASSFVGDYYTGELFF	TGTGCCAGCAGCTTCGTTGGGGACTATTACACCGGGGAGCTGTTTTTT
TRBV5-8	NA	TRBJ1-3	NA	CASSFHGNTIYF	TGTGCCAGCAGCTTCCATGGAAACACCATATATTTT
TRBV28	TRBD1	TRBJ1-6	NA	CASSVGTAVNSPLHF	TGTGCCAGCAGTGTTGGGACAGCAGTAAATTCACCCCTCCACTTT
TRBV18	NA	TRBJ2-4	NA	CASSQQGGTNGIQYF	TGTGCCAGCTCTCAACAGGGAGGGACAAACGGCATTCAGTACTTC
TRBV7-2	NA	TRBJ2-1	NA	CASSLVSLYEQFF	TGTGCCAGCAGCTTAGTTAGTCTCTATGAGCAGTTCTTC
TRBV4-1	TRBD1	TRBJ1-5	NA	CASSQGVDRVSQPQHF	TGCGCCAGCAGCCAAGGGGTGGACAGGGTGTCGCAGCCCCAGCATTTT